This T cell receptor (beta chain) was recovered during a study of CD8+ T cells in alopecia areata. Study details: Transfer of skin from roughly 6-12-month-old C3H/HeJ graft donors with spontaneous alopecia was made to roughly 7-11-week-old female C3H/HeJ mice.

As the sequencing template, cDNA was produced by extracting RNA and reverse transcribing it. Generated by immunoSEQ multiplex PCR, the TCRdb table keeps only in-frame clones and is missing some. The repertoire consists of approximately 110,000 clones, none detected only once. Germline V lookup: CDR1 MNHDT, CDR2 YYDKIL. The CDR3 runs 12 residues. With 1 base removed from V and 6 bases from J, the gap between germline ends came to 3 bases. Only a few counts were recorded for this clone. Germline and genes here are mouse. Sequencing ends 4 residues short of the CDR3 end; the germline J gene provides the rest.

The sequence came from a C3H/HeJ mouse with alopecia areata. As its MHC haplotype, the strain has H2-k. The specimen sequenced was lesional skin. The V and J genes are TRBV17 and TRBJ1-4; D remains ambiguous. CDR3: CASSRADERLFF. The sequenced part of the CDR3 DNA is TGTGCTAGCAGTAGAGCAGACGAA.